This T cell receptor (beta chain) was identified in a study of vaccination and CD4 T cells after COVID-19. The CDR3 is 14 amino acids. The germline gives CDR1 SNHLY, CDR2 FYNNEI. The junction had 5 bases not matched to a gene; V was cut back by 6 bases and J by 1 base. Noted treatment: roughly ten-day PBMC culture with coronavirus spike peptide pools or control peptides (ViraFEST assay). There are a few counts of this clonotype. The target antigen is unknown. Cultured CD4+ T cells had their DNA profiled by the Oncomine TCR Beta short-read assay. TCRdb reprocessed the PCR reads with MiXCR, giving one entry per CDR3 protein. This sample has about 17,000 distinct CDR3 sequences, with 35% to 40% found just once. Whole-study results and caveats: Going from roughly 21 to 40, median SARS-CoV-2-reactive clonotypes did not rise significantly.

The TCR was taken from a human donor who had recovered from COVID-19. The V and J genes are TRBV2 and TRBJ1-1; TRBD1 aligns across 7 bases. Specimen: CD4+ T cells from blood, cultured in vitro. CDR3 sequence: CASRGQTTNTEAFF. The CDR3 nucleotides are TGTGCCAGCAGGGGACAGACCACGAACACTGAAGCTTTCTTT.